This T cell receptor beta chain is from a study of T cell responses to AZD1222 COVID-19 vaccine. As regards this clone: Its specificity is unknown.

Study-wide results and caveats: All repertoire sampling was performed exclusively after the peak T cell response.

V dropped 4 bases and J dropped 0 bases, with 8 bases sitting between them. This CDR3 contains 14 residues. Germline CDR1 and CDR2: SGHTA and FQGNSA. Produced via immunoSEQ multiplex PCR; TCRdb's table is partial and in-frame only. The sample shows around 99,000 clones, over 80% of them seen only once. This chain connects TRBV7-2 to TRBJ2-3; D unclear. The specimen comprised peripheral blood, sampled 28 days after the second AZD1222 dose. This receptor was identified in an adult who received the AZD1222 COVID-19 vaccine. CDR3: CASSSLSSTDTQYF. In nucleotides, the CDR3 is TGTGCCAGCAGCTCCCTCTCAAGCACAGATACGCAGTATTTT.